Described below is a single T cell receptor (beta chain) sequence and its context. The data were taken from a study of shared clonotypes between healthy human individuals. Overall study context: The plates for each donor numbered three CD4 naive, three CD4 memory, two CD8 naive and one CD8 memory.

CD8 cells regarded as naive lacked CD45RO, were positively chosen for CCR7, and omitted terminally differentiated effector memory CD45RA+ cells. Generated by immunoSEQ multiplex PCR, the TCRdb table keeps only in-frame clones and is missing some. This table holds roughly 2,000,000 clones, around 95% found once. The sequencing input was naive CD8+ T cells from PBMCs. This TCR was sampled from a man between 18 and 35 years old in good health. Some clones in this sample may be carry-over from other donors' samples.

CDR3 sequence reads: CATSRVTSGNIQYF. DNA for the CDR3: TGTGCCACCAGCAGGGTGACTAGCGGGAACATTCAGTACTTC. The genes are TRBV15 and TRBJ2-4; TRBD2 aligns across 10 bases. The CDR3 has 14 amino acids. CDR1 and CDR2 from the germline V gene are LNHNV and YYDKDF (reference sequence). J was trimmed by 7 bases and V by 3 bases; bases with no gene match: 3.